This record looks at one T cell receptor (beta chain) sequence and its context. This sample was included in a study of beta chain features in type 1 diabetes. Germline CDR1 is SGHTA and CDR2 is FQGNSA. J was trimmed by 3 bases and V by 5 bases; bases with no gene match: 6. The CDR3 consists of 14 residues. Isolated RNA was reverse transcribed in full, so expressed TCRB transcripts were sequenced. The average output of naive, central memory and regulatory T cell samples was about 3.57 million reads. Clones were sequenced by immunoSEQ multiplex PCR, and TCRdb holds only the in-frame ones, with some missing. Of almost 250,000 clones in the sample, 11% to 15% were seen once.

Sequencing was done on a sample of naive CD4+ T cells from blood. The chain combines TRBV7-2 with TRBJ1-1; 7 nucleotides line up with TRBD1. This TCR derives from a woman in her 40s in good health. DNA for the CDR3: TGTGCCAGCAGCAGACGGGACAGATACACTGAAGCTTTCTTT. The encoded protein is CASSRRDRYTEAFF.